The rows below give T cell receptor beta chains drawn from one sample of a study of shared clonotypes between healthy human individuals. Generated by immunoSEQ multiplex PCR, the TCRdb table keeps only in-frame clones and is missing some. This table has fewer than 550,000 clones, roughly 85% appearing once. The sample consisted of PBMCs. The receptors originated from a woman aged 40 to 55 in good health. Some clones in this sample may be carry-over from other donors' samples. CDR3s include the opening cysteine and the closing phenylalanine or tryptophan. The D gene is left open where the match is weak. Expanded clones get a size class; other rows say once, few or many, or leave the size out.

TRBJ2-3,-,-,TRBV5-1,TGCGCCAGCAGCTGGGATTCCGGGACAAGTCCGCAGTATTTT,CASSWDSGTSPQYF
TRBJ1-2,many,-,TRBV6-1,TGTGCCAGCAGTGCGACAGGAATAACTAACTATGGCTACACCTTC,CASSATGITNYGYTF
TRBJ2-7,-,-,TRBV18,TGTGCCAGCTCACCACGAGGGGACTCCTACGAGCAGTACTTC,CASSPRGDSYEQYF
TRBJ2-7,-,TRBD1,TRBV13,TGTGCCAGCAGGCGACAGGGGGCGGTCGAGCAGTACTTC,CASRRQGAVEQYF
TRBJ2-2,once,TRBD2,TRBV7-3,TGTGCCAGCAGCACATCTAGCGGGAGGACCGGGGAGCTGTTTTTT,CASSTSSGRTGELFF
TRBJ2-5,once,-,TRBV28,TGTGCCAGCAGTTTACCCCAGGAGACCCAGTACTTC,CASSLPQETQYF
TRBJ2-5,-,TRBD2,TRBV11-3,TGTGCCGGCAGCTTAGGTGGCGGGAGAGAGACCCAGTACTTC,CAGSLGGGRETQYF
TRBJ1-2,-,-,TRBV5-4,TGTGCCAGCAGCTGGGACGGAAGCTATGGCTACACCTTC,CASSWDGSYGYTF
TRBJ2-3,-,TRBD1,TRBV5-1,TGCGCCAGCAGCAGCTTGCACAACTGGGACAGAACTAGCACAGATACGCAGTATTTT,CASSSLHNWDRTSTDTQYF
TRBJ2-2,-,-,TRBV7-6,TGTGCCAGCAGCTTAGAGGTAGCCCGGGGGACCGGGGAGCTGTTTTTT,CASSLEVARGTGELFF
TRBJ1-4,once,TRBD1,TRBV28,TGTGCCAGCAGTCCGTACAGGGGTCATGAAAAACTGTTTTTT,CASSPYRGHEKLFF
TRBJ2-7,-,-,TRBV20-1,TGCAGTGCTAGTGAGGTTGACGAGCAGTACTTC,CSASEVDEQYF